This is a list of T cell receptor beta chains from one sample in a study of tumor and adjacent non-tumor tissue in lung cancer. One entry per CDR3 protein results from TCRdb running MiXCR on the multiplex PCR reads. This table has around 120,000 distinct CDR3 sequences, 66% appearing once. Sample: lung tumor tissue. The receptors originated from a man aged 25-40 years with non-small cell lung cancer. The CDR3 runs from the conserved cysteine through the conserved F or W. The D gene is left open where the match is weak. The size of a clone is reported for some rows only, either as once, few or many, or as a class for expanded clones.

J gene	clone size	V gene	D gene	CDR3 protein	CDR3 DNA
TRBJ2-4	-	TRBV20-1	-	CSAKTGSKNIQYF	TGCAGTGCTAAAACAGGGTCTAAAAACATTCAGTACTTC
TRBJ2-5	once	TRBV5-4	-	CASSLGFAGDIQDTQYF	TGTGCCAGCAGCTTGGGGTTCGCGGGGGACATCCAAGATACCCAGTACTTC
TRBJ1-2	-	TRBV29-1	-	CSVESGGHAYTF	TGCAGCGTTGAAAGCGGGGGCCATGCTTACACCTTC
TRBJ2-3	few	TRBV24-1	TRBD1	CATAGTGRTDTQYF	TGTGCCACAGCCGGGACAGGGAGAACAGATACGCAGTATTTT
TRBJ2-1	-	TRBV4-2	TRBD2	CASSRSRTSGGSSSYYEQFF	TGTGCCAGTAGCCGGTCGAGGACTAGCGGGGGGTCGAGCTCCTACTATGAGCAGTTCTTC
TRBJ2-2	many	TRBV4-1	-	CASSQDGRGNTGELFF	TGCGCCAGCAGCCAAGATGGCAGGGGGAACACCGGGGAGCTGTTTTTT
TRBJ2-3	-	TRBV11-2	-	CTSSLLVGGQGTQYF	TGTACCAGCAGCTTACTAGTGGGGGGGCAGGGTACGCAGTATTTT
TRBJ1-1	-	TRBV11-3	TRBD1	CVSSSGTGPGVFF	TGTGTCAGCAGCTCGGGGACAGGGCCGGGAGTTTTCTTT
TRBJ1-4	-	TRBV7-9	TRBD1	CATHRGTNEKLFF	TGTGCCACCCACAGGGGAACTAATGAAAAACTGTTTTTT
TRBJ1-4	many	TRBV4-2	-	CASSQERGTNEKLFF	TGTGCCAGCAGCCAAGAGCGGGGAACTAATGAAAAACTGTTTTTT
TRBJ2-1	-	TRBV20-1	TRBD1	CSAQRGPTYIEQFF	TGCAGTGCGCAAAGGGGGCCCACCTACATTGAGCAGTTCTTC
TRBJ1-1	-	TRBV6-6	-	CASSDPRKITEVFF	TGTGCCAGCAGCGATCCCAGGAAGATCACTGAAGTTTTCTTT
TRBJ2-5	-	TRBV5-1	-	CASSLVSAPGETQYF	TGCGCCAGCAGCTTGGTGTCAGCCCCTGGGGAGACCCAGTACTTC
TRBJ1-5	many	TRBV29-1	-	CSVAGGVYQPQHF	TGCAGCGTTGCTGGAGGGGTGTATCAGCCCCAGCATTTT
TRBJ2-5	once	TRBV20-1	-	CSARDIRLPQETPHF	TGCAGTGCTAGAGATATTAGGTTACCACAAGAGACCCCGCACTTC
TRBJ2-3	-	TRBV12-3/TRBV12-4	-	CASSSPDGADTQYF	TGTGCCAGCAGTTCCCCGGACGGGGCAGATACGCAATATTTT